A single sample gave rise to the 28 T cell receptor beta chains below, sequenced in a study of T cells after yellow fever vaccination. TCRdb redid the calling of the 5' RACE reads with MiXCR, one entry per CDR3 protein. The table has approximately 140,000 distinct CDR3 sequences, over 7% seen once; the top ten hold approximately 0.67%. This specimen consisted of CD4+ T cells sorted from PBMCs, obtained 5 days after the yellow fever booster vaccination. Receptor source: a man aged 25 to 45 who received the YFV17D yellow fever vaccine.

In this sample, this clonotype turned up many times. The CDR3: CASSPTNQETQYF. DNA of the CDR3: TGCGCCAGCTCCCCGACAAATCAAGAGACCCAGTACTTC. The rearrangement uses TRBV5-1 and TRBJ2-5; no firm D call. This CDR3 is built from 13 residues. CDR1 is SGHRS, CDR2 YFSETQ, per germline. V lost 7 bases, J lost 2 bases, and 12 bases lay in between.

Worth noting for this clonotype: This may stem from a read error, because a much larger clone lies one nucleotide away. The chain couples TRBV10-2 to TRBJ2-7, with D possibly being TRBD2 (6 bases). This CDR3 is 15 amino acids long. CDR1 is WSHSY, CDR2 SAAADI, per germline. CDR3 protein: CASSESRTTYYELYF. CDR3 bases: TGCGCCAGCAGTGAGTCTAGGACTACCTACTACGAGCTGTACTTC.

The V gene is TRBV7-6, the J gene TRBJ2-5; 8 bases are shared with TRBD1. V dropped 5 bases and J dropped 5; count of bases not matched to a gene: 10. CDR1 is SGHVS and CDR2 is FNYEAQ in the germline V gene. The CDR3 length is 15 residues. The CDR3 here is CASSGDAGGRETQYF. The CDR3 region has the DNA TGTGCCAGCAGCGGGGACGCAGGGGGCAGGGAGACCCAGTACTTC.

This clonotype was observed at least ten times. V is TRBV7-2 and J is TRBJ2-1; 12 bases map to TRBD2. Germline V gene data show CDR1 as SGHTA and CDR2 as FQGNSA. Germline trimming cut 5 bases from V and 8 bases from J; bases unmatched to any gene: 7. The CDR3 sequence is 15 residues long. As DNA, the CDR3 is TGTGCCAGCAGCCCATCTAGCGGGAGGGTCTATGAGCAGTTCTTC. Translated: CASSPSSGRVYEQFF.

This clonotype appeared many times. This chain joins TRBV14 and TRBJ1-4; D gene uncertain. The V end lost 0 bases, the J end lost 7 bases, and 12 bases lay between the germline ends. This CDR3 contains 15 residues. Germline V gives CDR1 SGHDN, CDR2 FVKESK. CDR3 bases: TGTGCCAGCAGCCAAGAGTCGTGGACGTTTGAAAAACTGTTTTTT. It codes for CASSQESWTFEKLFF.

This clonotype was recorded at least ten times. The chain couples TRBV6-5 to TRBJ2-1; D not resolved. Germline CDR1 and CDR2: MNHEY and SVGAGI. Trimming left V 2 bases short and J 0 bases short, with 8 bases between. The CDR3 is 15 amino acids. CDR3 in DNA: TGTGCCAGCAGTTACGCAGGAACCTCCTACAATGAGCAGTTCTTC. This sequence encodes CASSYAGTSYNEQFF.

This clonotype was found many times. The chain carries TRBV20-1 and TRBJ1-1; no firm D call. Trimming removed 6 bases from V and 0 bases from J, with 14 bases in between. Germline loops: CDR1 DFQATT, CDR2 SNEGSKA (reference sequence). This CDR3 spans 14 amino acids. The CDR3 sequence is CSAHQSTMNTEAFF. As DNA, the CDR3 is TGCAGTGCCCACCAATCAACAATGAACACTGAAGCTTTCTTT.

CDR3 sequence: CSARDVEGKNIQYF. The CDR3 coding sequence is TGCAGTGCTAGAGATGTCGAAGGGAAAAACATTCAGTACTTC. The chain joins TRBV20-1 to TRBJ2-4; no reliable D call. The germline gives CDR1 DFQATT, CDR2 SNEGSKA (reference sequence). The CDR3 is 14 amino acids. V was shortened by 0 bases and J by 4 bases, with 10 bases between the two germline ends.

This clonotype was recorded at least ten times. CDR3 nucleotide sequence: TGTGCCAGCAGTGAAATGGGACAGGTTTCCTACGAGCAGTACTTC. Protein product: CASSEMGQVSYEQYF. The chain links TRBV6-1 to TRBJ2-7; 8 bases match TRBD1. V trimming: 2 bases; J trimming: 1 base; junction bases outside the gene matches: 4. The CDR3 runs 15 residues. CDR1 is MNHNS, CDR2 SASEGT, per germline.

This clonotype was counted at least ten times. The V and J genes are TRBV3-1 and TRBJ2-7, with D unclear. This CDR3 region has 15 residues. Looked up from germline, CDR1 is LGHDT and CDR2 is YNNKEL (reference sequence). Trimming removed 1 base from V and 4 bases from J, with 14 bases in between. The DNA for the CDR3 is TGTGCCAGCAGCCAAGGACACGCGAAAGGATACGAGCAGTACTTC. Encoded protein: CASSQGHAKGYEQYF.

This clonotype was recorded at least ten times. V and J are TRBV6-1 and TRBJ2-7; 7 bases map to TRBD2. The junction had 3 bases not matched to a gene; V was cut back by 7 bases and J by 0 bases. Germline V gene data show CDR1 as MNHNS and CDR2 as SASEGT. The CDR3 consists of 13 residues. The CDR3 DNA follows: TGTGCCAGCATTAAGCGGGACTCCTACGAGCAGTACTTC. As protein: CASIKRDSYEQYF.

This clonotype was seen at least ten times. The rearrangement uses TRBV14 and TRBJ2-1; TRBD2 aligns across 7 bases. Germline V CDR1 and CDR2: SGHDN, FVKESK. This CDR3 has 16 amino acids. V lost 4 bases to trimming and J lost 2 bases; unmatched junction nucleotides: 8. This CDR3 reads CASSRPRSGTYNEQFF. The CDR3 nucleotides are TGTGCCAGCAGCCGACCTCGGAGCGGGACCTACAATGAGCAGTTCTTC.

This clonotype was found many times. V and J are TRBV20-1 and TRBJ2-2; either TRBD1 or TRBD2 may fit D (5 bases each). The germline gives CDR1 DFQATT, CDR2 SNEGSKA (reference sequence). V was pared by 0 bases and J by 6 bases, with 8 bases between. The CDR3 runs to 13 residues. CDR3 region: CSARDVGAGELFF. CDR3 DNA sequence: TGCAGTGCTAGAGATGTGGGGGCCGGGGAGCTGTTTTTT.

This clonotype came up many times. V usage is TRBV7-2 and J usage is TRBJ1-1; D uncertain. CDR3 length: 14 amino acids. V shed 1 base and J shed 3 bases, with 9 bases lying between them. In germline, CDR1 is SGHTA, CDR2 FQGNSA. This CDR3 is CASSLGADYTEAFF. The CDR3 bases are TGTGCCAGCAGCTTAGGGGCAGACTACACTGAAGCTTTCTTT.

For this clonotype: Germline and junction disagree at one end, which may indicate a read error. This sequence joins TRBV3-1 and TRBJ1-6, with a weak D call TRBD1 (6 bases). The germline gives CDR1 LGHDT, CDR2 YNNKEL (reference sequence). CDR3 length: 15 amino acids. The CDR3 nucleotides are TGTGCCAGCAGCCAAGGGGTCAGGGGTAATACACCCCTCCACTTT. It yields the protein CASSQGVRGNTPLHF.

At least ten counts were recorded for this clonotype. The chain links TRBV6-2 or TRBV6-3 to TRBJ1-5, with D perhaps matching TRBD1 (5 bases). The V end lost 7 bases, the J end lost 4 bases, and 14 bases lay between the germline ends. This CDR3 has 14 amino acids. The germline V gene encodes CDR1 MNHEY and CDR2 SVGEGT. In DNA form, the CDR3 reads TGTGCCAGCAACCCCCCAGGGCGAAATCAGCCCCAGCATTTT. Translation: CASNPPGRNQPQHF.

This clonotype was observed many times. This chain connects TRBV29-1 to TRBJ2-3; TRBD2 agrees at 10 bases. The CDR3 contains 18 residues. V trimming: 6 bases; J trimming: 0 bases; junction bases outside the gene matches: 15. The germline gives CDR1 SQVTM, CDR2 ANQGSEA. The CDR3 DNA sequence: TGCAGCGTCCAGGGGGTTCCAGCGGGAGGGACTAGCACAGATACGCAGTATTTT. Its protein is CSVQGVPAGGTSTDTQYF.

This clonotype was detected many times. CDR3 nucleotides: TGTGCCAGCAGGAGAAAAGGTGCTAGCGTATCCTACGAGCAGTACTTC. Translating gives CASRRKGASVSYEQYF. J is TRBJ2-7 and V is TRBV6-1, with D perhaps matching TRBD2 (6 bases). The CDR3 contains 16 residues. Trimming stripped 6 bases from V and 1 base from J, with 19 bases between. Germline CDR1 is MNHNS and CDR2 is SASEGT.

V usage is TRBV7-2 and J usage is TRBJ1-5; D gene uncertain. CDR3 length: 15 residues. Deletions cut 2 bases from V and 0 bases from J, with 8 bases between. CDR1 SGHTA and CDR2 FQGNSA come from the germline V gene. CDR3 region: CASSLRSSSNQPQHF. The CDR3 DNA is TGTGCCAGCAGCTTACGGAGCAGTAGCAATCAGCCCCAGCATTTT.

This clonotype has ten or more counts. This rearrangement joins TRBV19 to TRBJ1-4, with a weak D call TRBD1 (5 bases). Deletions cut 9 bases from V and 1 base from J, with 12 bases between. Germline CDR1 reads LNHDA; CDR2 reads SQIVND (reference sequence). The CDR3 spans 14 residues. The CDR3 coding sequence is TGTGCCAGCTCAGGGTTTAAAACTAATGAAAAACTGTTTTTT. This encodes CASSGFKTNEKLFF.

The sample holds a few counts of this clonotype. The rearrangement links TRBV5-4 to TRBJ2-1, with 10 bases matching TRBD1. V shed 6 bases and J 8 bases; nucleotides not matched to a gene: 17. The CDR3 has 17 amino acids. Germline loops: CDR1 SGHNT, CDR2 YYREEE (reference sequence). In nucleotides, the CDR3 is TGTGCCAGCACCTCAGAGGGGACAGGGGCAAGGTTGGATGAGCAGTTCTTC. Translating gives CASTSEGTGARLDEQFF. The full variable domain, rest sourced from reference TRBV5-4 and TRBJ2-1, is ETGVTQSPTHLIKTRGQQVTLRCSSQSGHNTVSWYQQALGQGPQFIFQYYREEENGRGNFPPRFSGLQFPNYSSELNVNALELDDSALYLCASTSEGTGARLDEQFFGPGTRLTVL.

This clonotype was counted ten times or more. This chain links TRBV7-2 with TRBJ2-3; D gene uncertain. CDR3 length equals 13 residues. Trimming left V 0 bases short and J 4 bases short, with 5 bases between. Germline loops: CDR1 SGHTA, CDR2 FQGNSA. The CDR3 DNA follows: TGTGCCAGCAGCTTAGCGACGGCAGATACGCAGTATTTT. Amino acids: CASSLATADTQYF.

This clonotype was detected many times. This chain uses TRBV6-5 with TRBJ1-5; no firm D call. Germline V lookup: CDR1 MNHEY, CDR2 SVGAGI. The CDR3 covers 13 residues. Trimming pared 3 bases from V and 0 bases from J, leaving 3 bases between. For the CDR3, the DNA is TGTGCCAGCAGTTATAATAGCAATCAGCCCCAGCATTTT. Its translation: CASSYNSNQPQHF.

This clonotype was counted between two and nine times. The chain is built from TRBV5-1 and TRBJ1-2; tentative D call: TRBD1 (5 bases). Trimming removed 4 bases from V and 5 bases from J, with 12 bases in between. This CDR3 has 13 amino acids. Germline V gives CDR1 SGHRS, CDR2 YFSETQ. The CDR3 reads CASSAGTDYGYTF. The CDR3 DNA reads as TGCGCCAGCAGCGCCGGGACCGATTATGGCTACACCTTC. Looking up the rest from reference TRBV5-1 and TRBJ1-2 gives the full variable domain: KAGVTQTPRYLIKTRGQQVTLSCSPISGHRSVSWYQQTPGQGLQFLFEYFSETQRNKGNFPGRFSGRQFSNSRSEMNVSTLELGDSALYLCASSAGTDYGYTFGSGTRLTVV.

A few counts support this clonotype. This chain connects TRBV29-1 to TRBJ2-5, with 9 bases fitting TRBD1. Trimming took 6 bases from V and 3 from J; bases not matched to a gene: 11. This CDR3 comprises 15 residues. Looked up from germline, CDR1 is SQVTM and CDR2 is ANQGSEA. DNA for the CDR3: TGCAGCGTAGTCTTGCCGGGACAGGGTAAAGAGACCCAGTACTTC. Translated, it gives CSVVLPGQGKETQYF.

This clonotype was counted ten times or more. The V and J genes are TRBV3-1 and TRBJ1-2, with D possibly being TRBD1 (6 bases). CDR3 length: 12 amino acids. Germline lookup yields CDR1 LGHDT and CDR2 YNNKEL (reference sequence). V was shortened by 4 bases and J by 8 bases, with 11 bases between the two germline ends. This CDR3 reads CASSRNREGYTF. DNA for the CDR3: TGTGCCAGCAGCCGGAACAGGGAGGGCTACACCTTC.

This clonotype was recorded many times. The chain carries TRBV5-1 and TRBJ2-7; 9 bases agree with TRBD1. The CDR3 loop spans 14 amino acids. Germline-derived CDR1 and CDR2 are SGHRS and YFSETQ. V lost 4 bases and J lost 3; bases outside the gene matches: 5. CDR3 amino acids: CASSPRDRVYEQYF. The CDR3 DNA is TGCGCCAGCAGCCCCCGGGACAGGGTCTACGAGCAGTACTTC.

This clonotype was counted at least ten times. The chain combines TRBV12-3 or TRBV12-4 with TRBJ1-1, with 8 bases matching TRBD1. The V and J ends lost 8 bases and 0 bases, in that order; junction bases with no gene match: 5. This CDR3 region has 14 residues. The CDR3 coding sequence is TGTGCCAGCGATCAACAGGGGGTGAACACTGAAGCTTTCTTT. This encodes CASDQQGVNTEAFF.